The sequence of this T cell receptor beta chain was determined in a study of PD-1 blockade in classical Hodgkin lymphoma. As regards this clone: Its antigen remains unidentified.

With 5 bases removed from V and 2 bases from J, the gap between germline ends came to 9 bases. The CDR3 runs to 13 residues. Germline V lookup: CDR1 MDHEN, CDR2 SYDVKM. Broader study findings: It was among complete responders that baseline diversity resembled that of newly diagnosed patients.

In every patient, relapse followed autologous stem cell transplantation, while exposure to brentuximab vedotin differed. Assay used: immunoSEQ multiplex PCR; TCRdb lists only in-frame clones, some missing. The profile covers 28,000 or so clones, with roughly 62% appearing a single time and around 11% taken by the ten largest. The rearrangement joins TRBV28 to TRBJ1-1; D remains ambiguous. The clonotype comes from a human donor with classical Hodgkin lymphoma. The material was peripheral blood mononuclear cells (PBMCs), obtained before the second cycle of nivolumab. CDR3 nucleotide sequence: TGTGCCAGCAGTCCGGTTATAAACACTGAAGCTTTCTTT. Residues: CASSPVINTEAFF.